This T cell receptor (beta chain) was identified in a study of OX40 agonist ivuxolimab in advanced cancers. Study context: With a range of about 23 to 90, age averaged about 58 years, and around 80% were male. Findings and caveats of the study: Antigen specificity of clonally expanded peripheral T cells was not established. In general, CD8+ T cells held more expanded clones than CD4+ did, on average.

In the case of this clone: Its antigen is still unknown.

This CDR3 region has 12 residues. V dropped 5 bases and J dropped 5 bases, with 9 bases sitting between them. CDR1 is SGHAT, CDR2 FQNNGV, per germline. Some clones are missing from TCRdb's copy, which holds only in-frame ones; the method was immunoSEQ multiplex PCR. The table shows more than 45,000 clones, with more than 75% occurring only once. The clonotype comes from an adult with an advanced solid tumor such as melanoma, head and neck, liver or kidney cancer. The V and J genes are TRBV11-2 and TRBJ2-5, with D uncertain. The sequences come from CD4+ or CD8+ T cells sorted from blood, collected in a trial of the OX40 agonist ivuxolimab. CDR3 residues: CASSGNLETQYF. The CDR3, as DNA: TGTGCCAGCAGCGGAAATCTGGAGACCCAGTACTTC.